This is a list of T cell receptor beta chains from one sample in a study of blood T cells in healthy people across ages. TCRdb redid the calling of the 5' RACE reads with MiXCR, one entry per CDR3 protein. The table includes about 1.7 million distinct CDR3 sequences, 28% detected once. Input material: blood. The receptors originated from a woman under 40 in good health. CDR3s include the opening cysteine and the closing phenylalanine or tryptophan. A D gene is named only where the DNA matches it firmly. Clone size is stated in some rows and not others, as once, few, many or a class when expanded.

clone size	V gene	D gene	J gene	CDR3 protein	CDR3 DNA
-	TRBV7-3	TRBD1	TRBJ2-7	CASSRGVGDSSYEQYF	TGTGCCAGCAGTAGGGGCGTTGGGGACAGCTCCTACGAGCAGTACTTC
-	TRBV3-1	TRBD1	TRBJ2-3	CASSQEGQGHTDTQYF	TGTGCCAGCAGCCAAGAGGGACAGGGCCACACAGATACGCAGTATTTT
few	TRBV7-2	TRBD1	TRBJ1-1	CASSQSAGGYTEAFF	TGTGCCAGCAGCCAGAGCGCAGGGGGCTACACTGAAGCTTTCTTT
-	TRBV14	-	TRBJ2-7	CASSQEPSVSYEQYF	TGTGCCAGCAGCCAAGAGCCCAGCGTTTCCTACGAGCAGTACTTC
many	TRBV5-5	-	TRBJ2-5	CASSPRFATQETQYF	TGTGCCAGCAGCCCGCGATTCGCTACTCAAGAGACCCAGTACTTC
-	TRBV27	-	TRBJ1-5	CASSPGDQGTQPQHF	TGTGCCAGCAGCCCCGGGGACCAAGGGACTCAGCCCCAGCATTTT
-	TRBV20-1	-	TRBJ1-2	CSARGHGEEFYGYTF	TGCAGTGCTAGAGGGCATGGGGAAGAGTTCTATGGCTACACCTTC
few	TRBV19	-	TRBJ2-5	CASSIDGGGQETQYF	TGTGCCAGTAGTATAGACGGCGGTGGCCAAGAGACCCAGTACTTC
few	TRBV3-1	-	TRBJ2-5	CASSQSRRGETQYF	TGTGCCAGCAGCCAAAGCCGAAGGGGGGAGACCCAGTACTTC
-	TRBV12-3/TRBV12-4	-	TRBJ1-1	CASSPLQQSRNTEAFF	TGTGCCAGCAGTCCCCTACAGCAGTCAAGGAACACTGAAGCTTTCTTT
few	TRBV6-6	-	TRBJ1-2	CASGKGDSPYGYTF	TGTGCCAGCGGAAAAGGCGACAGCCCCTATGGCTACACCTTC
-	TRBV12-3/TRBV12-4	TRBD1	TRBJ2-1	CASSLAGRGLYNEQFF	TGTGCCAGCAGTTTAGCGGGTAGGGGGCTTTACAATGAGCAGTTCTTC
few	TRBV11-2	-	TRBJ2-2	CASSDQGYTGELFF	TGTGCCAGCAGCGATCAGGGGTACACCGGGGAGCTGTTTTTT
-	TRBV5-6	TRBD2	TRBJ2-7	CASSPDGLAGSYEQYF	TGTGCCAGCAGCCCCGATGGACTAGCGGGCTCCTACGAGCAGTACTTC
few	TRBV12-3/TRBV12-4	-	TRBJ2-2	CASSFVGGGELFF	TGTGCCAGCAGTTTTGTGGGAGGCGGGGAGCTGTTTTTT
-	TRBV12-3/TRBV12-4	-	TRBJ1-2	CASRRPGRTAGTF	TGTGCCAGCAGGAGACCGGGACGGACGGCTGGCACCTTC
few	TRBV29-1	-	TRBJ2-3	CSVKGQTTDTQYF	TGCAGCGTCAAAGGACAGACCACAGATACGCAGTATTTT
-	TRBV5-5	-	TRBJ2-5	CASSLRGGGYETQYF	TGTGCCAGCAGCTTGCGAGGGGGAGGATACGAGACCCAGTACTTC
few	TRBV19	-	TRBJ2-3	CASSSMGPSTDTQYF	TGTGCCAGTAGTTCAATGGGGCCGAGCACAGATACGCAGTATTTT
-	TRBV7-2	TRBD2	TRBJ2-5	CASSYQREVVEQYF	TGTGCCAGCAGCTACCAGCGGGAGGTGGTAGAGCAGTACTTC
few	TRBV7-9	-	TRBJ1-4	CASSSHTAGEKLFF	TGTGCCAGCAGCTCCCATACAGCGGGTGAAAAACTGTTTTTT
-	TRBV7-2	-	TRBJ2-1	CASSYNPTAFYEQFF	TGTGCCAGCAGCTATAATCCCACAGCCTTCTACGAGCAGTTCTTC
few	TRBV27	TRBD2	TRBJ2-5	CASSLTSGEYNEQYF	TGTGCCAGCAGTTTAACTAGCGGGGAATACAATGAGCAGTACTTC
-	TRBV20-1	-	TRBJ1-1	CSARAYRVLSTEAFF	TGCAGTGCTAGGGCTTACAGGGTATTGAGCACTGAAGCTTTCTTT
few	TRBV12-3/TRBV12-4	TRBD2	TRBJ2-3	CASNQRGGPDTQYF	TGTGCCAGCAACCAGCGGGGGGGTCCAGATACGCAGTATTTT
few	TRBV20-1	-	TRBJ2-2	CSVGQANTGERFF	TGCAGTGTAGGACAAGCGAACACCGGGGAGCGGTTTTTT
-	TRBV20-1	TRBD1	TRBJ1-1	CSYRGEVLNTEAFF	TGCAGTTACAGGGGAGAGGTTCTGAACACTGAAGCTTTCTTT
many	TRBV4-1	-	TRBJ1-4	CASSGGREKLFF	TGCGCCAGCAGCGGGGGCCGAGAAAAACTGTTTTTT
-	TRBV10-2	TRBD1	TRBJ1-5	CASKQGDQPQHF	TGCGCCAGCAAACAGGGGGATCAGCCCCAGCATTTT
few	TRBV5-1	-	TRBJ2-1	CASRLVESYNEQFF	TGCGCCAGCAGACTAGTCGAAAGTTACAATGAGCAGTTCTTC
-	TRBV7-2	TRBD2	TRBJ2-2	CASSKGGGNTGELFF	TGTGCCAGCAGTAAAGGCGGGGGGAACACCGGGGAGCTGTTTTTT
-	TRBV4-1	-	TRBJ2-7	CASSQEGSVQYEQYF	TGCGCCAGCAGCCAAGAAGGCTCCGTCCAATACGAGCAGTACTTC
few	TRBV12-5	TRBD2	TRBJ2-1	CASGNPGLAGNEQFF	TGTGCTAGTGGTAATCCGGGACTAGCGGGGAATGAGCAGTTCTTC
-	TRBV6-6	TRBD1	TRBJ2-5	CASTRTGGRETQYF	TGTGCCAGCACGCGGACAGGGGGCAGAGAGACCCAGTACTTC
few	TRBV14	TRBD2	TRBJ2-7	CASRTSGGAEQYF	TGTGCCAGCCGGACTAGCGGGGGGGCCGAGCAGTACTTC
-	TRBV4-1	TRBD1	TRBJ1-4	CVSSQGDREVEKLFF	TGCGTCAGCAGTCAGGGGGACAGGGAGGTGGAGAAACTGTTTTTT
many	TRBV12-3/TRBV12-4	-	TRBJ2-4	CASSPPGRVAKNIQYF	TGTGCCAGCAGTCCCCCCGGACGGGTAGCCAAAAACATTCAGTACTTC
many	TRBV20-1	-	TRBJ1-1	CSARVEQVAAFF	TGCAGTGCTAGGGTTGAACAGGTTGCAGCTTTCTTT
-	TRBV6-5	-	TRBJ2-3	CASSYRSGDTQYF	TGTGCCAGCAGTTACCGGAGCGGGGATACGCAGTATTTT
-	TRBV5-1	-	TRBJ2-1	CASYTKGGNEQFF	TGCGCCAGCTACACCAAAGGAGGTAATGAGCAGTTCTTC
-	TRBV20-1	TRBD2	TRBJ2-1	CSATKTSGDHNEQFF	TGCAGTGCTACCAAGACTAGCGGAGATCACAATGAGCAGTTCTTC
-	TRBV12-3/TRBV12-4	-	TRBJ2-1	CASSLLRDPQFF	TGTGCCAGCAGTCTCTTACGGGATCCGCAGTTCTTC